This passage covers 8 T cell receptor beta chains from one sample sequenced in a study of blood T cell repertoires in COVID-19. Profiling relied on immunoSEQ multiplex PCR, and the TCRdb table lists in-frame clones only, not all of them. The table lists around 200,000 clones, approximately 86% of them singletons. Sequencing input: peripheral blood. The receptors were gathered from a man in his forties with active or convalescent COVID-19.

The chain links TRBV15 to TRBJ2-2; D possibly corresponds to TRBD1 (5 bases). V gave up 4 bases and J gave up 5 bases, with 14 bases separating them. The CDR3 loop spans 15 amino acids. Germline values: CDR1 LNHNV, CDR2 YYDKDF (reference sequence). The CDR3 DNA reads TGTGCCACCAGCACCCCATTTACAGGAACCGGGGAGCTGTTTTTT. Protein: CATSTPFTGTGELFF.

This chain connects TRBV15 to TRBJ2-5, with 7 bases aligning to TRBD1. V gave up 2 bases and J gave up 1 base; unmatched junction bases: 4. Germline V gene lookup returns CDR1 LNHNV and CDR2 YYDKDF (reference sequence). The length of the CDR3 is 15 residues. In nucleotides, the CDR3 is TGTGCCACCAGCAGATCGGACAGGCCCCAAGAGACCCAGTACTTC. This sequence encodes CATSRSDRPQETQYF.

The chain joins TRBV5-1 to TRBJ1-6, with TRBD1 as a possible D gene (6 bases). Germline V gene lookup returns CDR1 SGHRS and CDR2 YFSETQ. This CDR3 contains 15 residues. Trimming shortened V by 4 bases and J by 6 bases, and 14 bases separated the two germline ends. CDR3: CASSGTQGTNSPLHF. In nucleotides, the CDR3 is TGCGCCAGCAGCGGAACCCAGGGGACTAATTCACCCCTCCACTTT.

V is TRBV2 and J is TRBJ2-7; a weak D match, TRBD2 (6 bases). This CDR3 contains 15 residues. CDR1 and CDR2 from the germline V gene are SNHLY and FYNNEI. The V end lost 6 bases, the J end lost 5 bases, and 20 bases lay between the germline ends. CDR3: CASSLRGSSGDEQYF. The DNA for the CDR3 is TGTGCCAGCAGCCTACGGGGGAGTTCTGGGGACGAGCAGTACTTC.

The chain links TRBV13 to TRBJ2-7; 7 bases line up with TRBD1. The CDR3 has 17 amino acids. Per germline, CDR1 PRHDT and CDR2 FYEKMQ (reference sequence). The ends lost 5 bases at V and 0 bases at J; junction bases unmatched: 13. The CDR3 nucleotides are TGTGCCAGCAGCCCCCGTGGGGACAGCCACATCTCCTACGAGCAGTACTTC. Protein product: CASSPRGDSHISYEQYF. The complete variable domain, with remaining parts taken from reference TRBV13 and TRBJ2-7, reads AAGVIQSPRHLIKEKRETATLKCYPIPRHDTVYWYQQGPGQDPQFLISFYEKMQSDKGSIPDRFSAQQFSDYHSELNMSSLELGDSALYFCASSPRGDSHISYEQYFGPGTRLTVT.

The CDR3 nucleotides read TGTGCCAGCAGAAGAGCGGGGAACACCGGGGAGCTGTTTTTT. Protein: CASRRAGNTGELFF. The chain links TRBV27 to TRBJ2-2, with a weak D call TRBD2 (6 bases). Trimming left V 6 bases short and J 1 base short, with 9 bases between. Germline V lookup: CDR1 MNHEY, CDR2 SMNVEV (reference sequence). The CDR3 extends over 14 amino acids.

The chain couples TRBV6-1 to TRBJ1-1; 9 bases map to TRBD1. V was pared by 2 bases and J by 4 bases, with 5 bases of the junction left unmatched. Germline loops: CDR1 MNHNS, CDR2 SASEGT. The CDR3 is made up of 15 amino acids. DNA for the CDR3: TGTGCCAGCAGTGAACTCACGACAGGGGGCACTGAAGCTTTCTTT. It encodes CASSELTTGGTEAFF.

This clone was seen just once. The rearrangement links TRBV12-3 or TRBV12-4 to TRBJ1-2; D is undetermined. CDR3 length: 13 residues. Deletions cut 5 bases from V and 4 bases from J, with 11 bases between. The DNA for the CDR3 is TGTGCCAGCAGTCTTACGGGGATCTATGGCTACACCTTC. This sequence encodes CASSLTGIYGYTF.